The 28 T cell receptor beta chains given below trace back to one sample, sequenced in a study of blood T cell repertoires in COVID-19. Sequencing was performed with immunoSEQ multiplex PCR; in TCRdb, only in-frame clones are kept and a portion is missing. The data show approximately 100,000 clones, roughly 80% seen once. The specimen sequenced was peripheral blood. The receptors here all came from a man between 65 and 85 years old with active or convalescent COVID-19.

The CDR3 loop reads CASSQDLERGELYNEQFF. In nucleotides, the CDR3 is TGTGCCAGCAGCCAAGATTTGGAGCGGGGGGAACTCTACAATGAGCAGTTCTTC. The chain has TRBV4-2 and TRBJ2-1, with 9 bases that match TRBD2. Unmatched junction bases numbered 9, after V lost 0 bases and J lost 3 bases. CDR1 and CDR2 from the germline V gene are LGHNA and YNFKEQ. The CDR3 is 18 residues long.

The count of this clone is one. The rearrangement uses TRBV5-1 and TRBJ2-1; D is unresolved. Germline V lookup: CDR1 SGHRS, CDR2 YFSETQ. The CDR3 has 15 residues. V was trimmed by 3 bases and J by 1 base, leaving 11 bases between them. CDR3 loop: CASSSAFRSYNEQFF. The CDR3 DNA reads as TGCGCCAGCAGCTCCGCTTTCAGGTCCTACAATGAGCAGTTCTTC.

The gene calls are TRBV28 and TRBJ1-2; a possible D gene is TRBD1 (5 bases). Germline V gene data show CDR1 as MDHEN and CDR2 as SYDVKM. This CDR3 has 13 residues. V lost 4 bases to trimming and J lost 3 bases, with 9 bases between them. This chain's CDR3 is CASSYPRDYGYTF. DNA for the CDR3: TGTGCCAGCAGTTATCCCAGGGACTATGGCTACACCTTC.

This clone was observed a single time. V gene TRBV11-2 combines with J gene TRBJ2-2; D gene unclear. CDR1 SGHAT and CDR2 FQNNGV come from the germline V gene. The CDR3 spans 12 residues. Trimming stripped 1 base from V and 6 bases from J, with 3 bases between. This CDR3 reads CASSLGAGELFF. The CDR3 region has the DNA TGTGCCAGCAGCTTAGGAGCCGGGGAGCTGTTTTTT.

J is TRBJ2-1 and V is TRBV19, with a possible D match to TRBD2 (7 bases). The CDR3 loop spans 17 amino acids. Deletions cut 4 bases from V and 6 bases from J, with 22 bases between. The germline CDR1 and CDR2 sequences are LNHDA and SQIVND (reference sequence). The CDR3 spells CASSRIQGGGYINEQFF. Written as DNA, the CDR3 is TGTGCCAGTAGTAGAATACAGGGAGGGGGATACATCAATGAGCAGTTCTTC. The variable domain in full, with the rest retrieved from reference TRBV19 and TRBJ2-1, is DGGITQSPKYLFRKEGQNVTLSCEQNLNHDAMYWYRQDPGQGLRLIYYSQIVNDFQKGDIAEGYSVSREKKESFPLTVTSAQKNPTAFYLCASSRIQGGGYINEQFFGPGTRLTVL.

V and J are TRBV6-5 and TRBJ1-1; TRBD1 might be the D (5 bases). V lost 6 bases to trimming and J lost 1 base, with 12 bases between them. The germline V gene encodes CDR1 MNHEY and CDR2 SVGAGI. The CDR3 contains 14 residues. CDR3: CASRWGQGNTEAFF. CDR3 coding DNA: TGTGCCAGCAGGTGGGGCCAGGGGAACACTGAAGCTTTCTTT.

The chain links TRBV12-5 to TRBJ1-1; possibly TRBD1 for D (5 bases). Germline V CDR1 and CDR2: LGHNT, FRNRAP. V was shortened by 2 bases and J by 2 bases, with 12 bases between the two germline ends. This CDR3 has 15 amino acids. The CDR3 bases are TGTGCTAGTGGTTTGATAGGCCAGGGAAACACTGAAGCTTTCTTT. This translates into CASGLIGQGNTEAFF.

This chain links TRBV15 with TRBJ1-4; TRBD1 aligns across 9 bases. The CDR3 contains 15 residues. The V gene end was trimmed by 5 bases and the J gene end by 7 bases; junction bases not matched to a gene: 8. Germline CDR1 LNHNV, CDR2 YYDKDF (reference sequence). The CDR3 sequence: CATSAPGQGGEKLFF. CDR3 DNA: TGTGCCACCAGCGCCCCGGGACAGGGTGGTGAAAAACTGTTTTTT.

This chain joins TRBV6-2 or TRBV6-3 and TRBJ1-2; 7 bases fit TRBD1. From germline, CDR1 is MNHEY and CDR2 SVGEGT. V lost 6 bases, J lost 8 bases, and 9 bases stayed unmatched. The CDR3 is made up of 13 amino acids. CDR3: CASSLGQQLGYTF. CDR3 in DNA: TGTGCCAGCAGCCTGGGACAGCAACTGGGCTACACCTTC.

In this sample, this clone turned up a few times. The chain couples TRBV10-3 to TRBJ2-7; TRBD2 aligns across 12 bases. The CDR3 is made up of 16 amino acids. The germline CDR1 and CDR2 sequences are ENHRY and SYGVKD. Trimming took 0 bases from V and 4 from J; bases not matched to a gene: 4. CDR3 loop: CAISESASGRAYEQYF. The CDR3 nucleotides are TGTGCCATCAGTGAGTCGGCTAGCGGGAGGGCATACGAGCAGTACTTC.

The rearrangement links TRBV10-3 to TRBJ2-7; possible D gene TRBD1, 5 bases. V lost 0 bases and J lost 3, with 9 bases in between. Germline-derived CDR1 and CDR2 are ENHRY and SYGVKD. CDR3 size: 14 residues. DNA for the CDR3: TGTGCCATCAGTGAGTCGGGGCAGAGCTACGAGCAGTACTTC. Its protein product is CAISESGQSYEQYF.

This chain uses TRBV5-4 with TRBJ2-3; D not certain. The CDR3 has 14 amino acids. With 3 bases removed from V and 1 base from J, the gap between germline ends came to 9 bases. Germline V gene data show CDR1 as SGHNT and CDR2 as YYREEE (reference sequence). This CDR3 is CASSSLIGTDTQYF. CDR3 nucleotide sequence: TGTGCCAGCAGCTCCCTGATAGGCACAGATACGCAGTATTTT. Full variable domain (remainder filled in from reference TRBV5-4 and TRBJ2-3): ETGVTQSPTHLIKTRGQQVTLRCSSQSGHNTVSWYQQALGQGPQFIFQYYREEENGRGNFPPRFSGLQFPNYSSELNVNALELDDSALYLCASSSLIGTDTQYFGPGTRLTVL.

Concerning this clone: It is unclear where the CDR3 begins or ends on the DNA, so no DNA is shown, and the CDR3 is as TCRdb lists it. The chain is built from TRBV7-3 and TRBJ2-7; the D segment call TRBD1 is taken from the table without a DNA check. In germline, CDR1 is SGHTA, CDR2 FQGTGA. The CDR3 numbers 15 amino acids, ends counted. The CDR3 loop is CASSFGPGQGYEQYF.

There are many counts of this clone. V and J are TRBV6-5 and TRBJ2-3; weak D call: TRBD2 (6 bases). The CDR3 is made up of 14 amino acids. Germline V gives CDR1 MNHEY, CDR2 SVGAGI. V dropped 7 bases and J dropped 2 bases, with 13 bases sitting between them. The CDR3 reads CASIGGLTTDTQYF. Written as DNA, the CDR3 is TGTGCCAGCATAGGCGGACTAACCACAGATACGCAGTATTTT.

The count of this clone is one. The chain couples TRBV7-3 to TRBJ2-1; D not certain. CDR3 length: 16 residues. Germline V gene sequence: CDR1 SGHTA, CDR2 FQGTGA. V was cut by 2 bases and J by 0 bases, with 11 bases left in between. CDR3: CASSLEAVSSYNEQFF. In DNA form, the CDR3 reads TGTGCCAGCAGCTTAGAGGCCGTTAGCTCCTACAATGAGCAGTTCTTC. The full variable domain, its missing parts supplied by reference TRBV7-3 and TRBJ2-1, is GAGVSQTPSNKVTEKGKYVELRCDPISGHTALYWYRQSLGQGPEFLIYFQGTGAADDSGLPNDRFFAVRPEGSVSTLKIQRTERGDSAVYLCASSLEAVSSYNEQFFGPGTRLTVL.

Of note for this clone: The sample contains more than one DNA sequence encoding this CDR3. The chain has TRBV5-1 and TRBJ1-1; D gene ambiguous. Trimming left V 3 bases short and J 2 bases short, with 11 bases between. The CDR3 runs to 14 residues. From germline, CDR1 is SGHRS and CDR2 YFSETQ. DNA for the CDR3: TGCGCCAGCAGCTCCTTGACGGGAAACACTGAAGCTTTCTTT. It translates to CASSSLTGNTEAFF.

The J gene is TRBJ2-4, the V gene TRBV7-2; 10 bases align to TRBD2. Germline CDR1 SGHTA, CDR2 FQGNSA. Trimming at V came to 5 bases and at J to 2 bases, leaving 3 bases not matched to a gene. This CDR3 is 15 amino acids long. The CDR3 DNA sequence: TGTGCCAGCAGCGCTAGCGGGAGCTCCAAAAACATTCAGTACTTC. Its protein product is CASSASGSSKNIQYF.

The chain is built from TRBV6-6 and TRBJ2-5, with a weak D call TRBD1 (6 bases). The ends were cut back, 7 bases at V and 5 bases at J, with 20 bases in the middle. From germline, CDR1 is MNHNY and CDR2 SVGAGI (reference sequence). This CDR3 spans 15 amino acids. The CDR3 is CASTYRADGVETQYF. Here the CDR3 DNA reads TGTGCCAGCACCTACAGGGCAGATGGGGTGGAGACCCAGTACTTC.

The chain recombines TRBV2 with TRBJ1-6; possibly TRBD1 for D (5 bases). Trimming removed 4 bases from V and 5 bases from J, with 9 bases in between. This CDR3 contains 14 residues. Germline V lookup: CDR1 SNHLY, CDR2 FYNNEI. As DNA, the CDR3 is TGTGCCAGCAGTGGCAGGGAAAATAATTCACCCCTCCACTTT. Its protein product is CASSGRENNSPLHF. Full variable domain (outside the CDR3, taken from reference TRBV2 and TRBJ1-6): EPEVTQTPSHQVTQMGQEVILRCVPISNHLYFYWYRQILGQKVEFLVSFYNNEISEKSEIFDDQFSVERPDGSNFTLKIRSTKLEDSAMYFCASSGRENNSPLHFGNGTRLTVT.

The genes are TRBV29-1 and TRBJ1-2; weak D call: TRBD1 (6 bases). Trimming pared 7 bases from V and 5 bases from J, leaving 11 bases between. This CDR3 has 11 residues. CDR1 and CDR2 (germline): SQVTM, ANQGSEA. CDR3 loop: CSAAGVYGYTF. The CDR3, as DNA: TGCAGCGCTGCAGGGGTGTATGGCTACACCTTC.

Many counts were recorded for this clone. This sequence joins TRBV5-1 and TRBJ2-7; a possible D gene is TRBD1 (6 bases). Looked up from germline, CDR1 is SGHRS and CDR2 is YFSETQ. The CDR3 sequence is 13 residues long. V lost 4 bases and J 3 bases, leaving 11 bases between the germline ends. In nucleotides, the CDR3 is TGCGCCAGCAGCCTTCTGGACAGCTACGAGCAGTACTTC. Its protein is CASSLLDSYEQYF.

The chain uses TRBV5-8 and TRBJ2-3, with TRBD1 matching 8 bases. The CDR3 is 18 residues long. Germline V gene sequence: CDR1 SGHTS, CDR2 YDEGEE. Unmatched junction bases numbered 15, after V lost 4 bases and J lost 2 bases. In DNA form, the CDR3 reads TGTGCCAGCAGCCCTGGACAGGGTAGGCCCTCTATCACAGATACGCAGTATTTT. This codes for CASSPGQGRPSITDTQYF.

The gene calls are TRBV5-1 and TRBJ2-1; 11 bases line up with TRBD2. Germline V gives CDR1 SGHRS, CDR2 YFSETQ. J was trimmed by 8 bases and V by 3 bases; bases with no gene match: 13. The CDR3 is 17 residues long. In DNA, the CDR3 is TGCGCCAGCAGCTCCGGGACAATAGCGGGGGGGTTAGATGAGCAGTTCTTC. Protein product: CASSSGTIAGGLDEQFF.

The CDR3 region has the DNA TGTGCCAGCTCACCACCGAGGCAGGGGGGCCGTGAGGAGACCCAGTACTTC. This translates into CASSPPRQGGREETQYF. The chain carries TRBV18 and TRBJ2-5; TRBD1 might be the D (7 bases). The CDR3 length is 17 residues. Germline V gene data show CDR1 as KGHSH and CDR2 as LQKENI. V was clipped by 0 bases and J by 5 bases, with 19 bases between them.

The chain has TRBV28 and TRBJ1-2, with a possible D match to TRBD1 (5 bases). V lost 6 bases and J 5 bases, leaving 22 bases between the germline ends. Germline V gene sequence: CDR1 MDHEN, CDR2 SYDVKM. The CDR3 contains 16 residues. This CDR3 reads CASSPGAGSPTYGYTF. The CDR3 DNA follows: TGTGCCAGCAGCCCTGGGGCCGGGTCCCCGACTTATGGCTACACCTTC.

The chain joins TRBV10-2 to TRBJ1-3; the D is unclear. Germline V gene data show CDR1 as WSHSY and CDR2 as SAAADI. The CDR3 has 14 residues. Deletions cut 4 bases from V and 0 bases from J, with 7 bases between. CDR3 nucleotides: TGCGCCAGCAGTGTTCAGAACTCTGGAAACACCATATATTTT. It codes for CASSVQNSGNTIYF.

The chain links TRBV19 to TRBJ1-1; 7 bases agree with TRBD1. CDR3 size: 13 residues. The germline gives CDR1 LNHDA, CDR2 SQIVND (reference sequence). The V segment lost 7 bases and the J segment 7 bases; nucleotides outside the gene matches: 9. CDR3 residues: CASIRTGLNEAFF. The DNA for the CDR3 is TGTGCCAGTATCCGGACAGGCCTGAATGAAGCTTTCTTT.

The gene calls are TRBV28 and TRBJ1-1, with D maybe TRBD1 (5 bases). The V end lost 6 bases, the J end lost 3 bases, and 11 bases lay between the germline ends. Germline CDR1 reads MDHEN; CDR2 reads SYDVKM. The CDR3 has 13 amino acids. Written as DNA, the CDR3 is TGTGCCAGCAGGGGGCTGTCCGACACTGAAGCTTTCTTT. It specifies CASRGLSDTEAFF.